This TCR beta chain was sequenced in a study of radiotherapy plus CTLA-4 blockade in lung cancer. V lost 7 bases and J 3 bases, leaving 19 bases between the germline ends. The CDR3 runs to 15 residues. Germline assignment: CDR1 LGHNT and CDR2 FRNRAP. Using immunoSEQ multiplex PCR, the repertoire was profiled, and TCRdb retains in-frame clones only, with some absent. This sample carries 85,000 to 130,000 clones, 85% of them seen once, and the ten largest clones take less than 2.5%. Chemo-refractory metastatic non-small-cell lung cancer patients underwent focal radiation alongside CTLA-4 blockade with ipilimumab.

This sequence was found in a human donor with non-small cell lung cancer that progressed on radiotherapy plus ipilimumab. Some clones in this sample may be carry-over from other donors' samples. The chain uses TRBV12-5 and TRBJ2-7; maybe TRBD1 (6 bases). Specimen: peripheral blood, collected from a patient treated with radiotherapy plus ipilimumab. This chain's CDR3 is CASAPRDIGGYEQYF. The CDR3, as DNA: TGTGCTAGTGCTCCCCGGGACATCGGAGGCTACGAGCAGTACTTC.